The sample holds a few counts of the clone carrying this TCR beta chain. The target antigen is unknown. Specified time point: newly diagnosed GD, antithyroid drugs for less than 3 months. PBMCs provided the RNA from which the TCR library was made. This sample was included in a study of regulatory T cells in long-lasting Graves disease. Turning to the study itself: Newly diagnosed Graves' patients took antithyroid drugs under 3 months. Broader study findings: Among persistent patients, a larger number of public clonotypes were shared (2,741) than among newly diagnosed patients (under 1,000).

iRepertoire HTBI primers and Arm-PCR of CDR3 regions built TCR beta libraries. TCRdb re-derived calls from the multiplex PCR reads in MiXCR, one entry per CDR3 protein. The data hold hundreds of thousands of distinct CDR3 sequences, with around an eighth observed a single time. The CDR3 contains 13 residues. Germline V gene lookup returns CDR1 MGHRA and CDR2 YSYEKL. V lost 1 base and J lost 7, with 7 bases in between. These data also featured in a second study, about T cells in Graves' hyperthyroidism and ophthalmopathy. According to that study: Blood held most thyroid clonotypes expanded above 0.001 frequency. Median prediction lead before ophthalmopathy onset was 5 to 7.5 months with the model.

This clonotype was obtained from a man aged 25-45 years with Graves disease. V is TRBV4-1 and J is TRBJ2-2; a possible D gene is TRBD2 (5 bases). The sample here was peripheral blood mononuclear cells (PBMCs), taken at new diagnosis, from a patient treated with antithyroid drugs. CDR3 region: CASSQGGLGELFF. DNA for the CDR3: TGCGCCAGCAGCCAAGGAGGGCTCGGGGAGCTGTTTTTT.